The T cell receptor (beta chain) under discussion was sequenced for a study of CXCR3-negative and CXCR3-positive naive CD8 T cells. General observations from the study: Compared with CXCR3-negative naive cells, CXCR3-positive naive cells showed more hydrophobic TRB CDR3s. With CXCR3 expression partially decreased after cryopreservation, most assays relied on fresh PBMCs.

The length of the CDR3 is 14 residues. Germline V gives CDR1 SGHAT, CDR2 FQNNGV. TRB cDNA libraries were made by UMI-labeled 5' RACE. TCRdb processed the 5' RACE reads again and assigns one entry to each CDR3 protein, with no DNA. Listed are 120,000 to 150,000 distinct CDR3 sequences; under 0.35% falls within the top ten. Triplicates of 250,000 to 350,000 cells were sorted from each CD8+ T cell subset. Comment on this clonotype: No antigen is known for it.

Sequencing input: naive CXCR3+ CD8+ T cells from blood. Subset of the sample: CD45RO-CCR7+CD27+CD95- naive CD8+ T cells expressing CXCR3 (TNR3+). The sequence derives from a human donor in good health. Some clones in this sample may be carry-over from other donors' samples. This chain uses TRBV11-2 with TRBJ2-2; TCRdb proposes TRBD1, but this gene call is untestable without DNA. The CDR3 sequence is CASSLEGAIGELFF.